A single sample is the source of the 17 T cell receptor beta chains below, sequenced in a study of blood T cell repertoires in COVID-19. Profiling relied on immunoSEQ multiplex PCR, and the TCRdb table lists in-frame clones only, not all of them. The repertoire holds 160,000 or so clones, with around nine tenths as singletons. The specimen sequenced was peripheral blood. These TCRs come from a woman in her seventies with COVID-19, enrolled during active disease.

The gene calls are TRBV5-1 and TRBJ1-2; no clear D gene. Trimming pared 5 bases from V and 4 bases from J, leaving 18 bases between. CDR1 and CDR2 (germline): SGHRS, YFSETQ. This CDR3 contains 15 residues. For the CDR3, the DNA is TGCGCCAGCAGTCCAGGAGGAGGGCCCCCCTATGGCTACACCTTC. Amino acids: CASSPGGGPPYGYTF. The whole variable domain, remainder taken from reference TRBV5-1 and TRBJ1-2, is KAGVTQTPRYLIKTRGQQVTLSCSPISGHRSVSWYQQTPGQGLQFLFEYFSETQRNKGNFPGRFSGRQFSNSRSEMNVSTLELGDSALYLCASSPGGGPPYGYTFGSGTRLTVV.

The J gene is TRBJ1-2, the V gene TRBV6-6; D perhaps matches TRBD1 (6 bases). CDR1 MNHNY and CDR2 SVGAGI come from the germline V gene (reference sequence). V lost 6 bases and J lost 6, with 11 bases in between. This CDR3 is 12 amino acids long. The CDR3 loop reads CASSRQANGYTF. The CDR3 bases are TGTGCCAGCAGCAGACAGGCAAATGGCTACACCTTC.

The chain employs TRBV7-2 and TRBJ2-1; weak D call: TRBD1 (5 bases). Germline V gene lookup returns CDR1 SGHTA and CDR2 FQGNSA. The length of the CDR3 is 15 residues. V was clipped by 0 bases and J by 2 bases, with 8 bases between them. This CDR3 reads CASSLAGDPYNEQFF. For the CDR3, the DNA is TGTGCCAGCAGCTTAGCAGGGGATCCCTACAATGAGCAGTTCTTC.

The rearrangement uses TRBV30 and TRBJ1-4; D gene unclear. The germline CDR1 and CDR2 sequences are GTSNPN and SVGIG (reference sequence). The CDR3 has 16 amino acids. Between the trimmed V and J ends, which lost 3 bases and 0 bases, there was a span of 14 bases. This CDR3 reads CAWRPLRHPTNEKLFF. The CDR3 region has the DNA TGTGCCTGGAGACCTCTCAGACACCCAACTAATGAAAAACTGTTTTTT.

This rearrangement joins TRBV5-1 to TRBJ1-5; D is unresolved. Germline V gene data show CDR1 as SGHRS and CDR2 as YFSETQ. CDR3 length: 14 residues. V was clipped by 4 bases and J by 4 bases, with 12 bases between them. The CDR3 DNA follows: TGCGCCAGCAGCCCAGGACGGGAAAATCAGCCCCAGCATTTT. Residues: CASSPGRENQPQHF.

CDR3 bases: TGTGCCAGCAGCTCGGGACTAGCGGGACAAGAGACCCAGTACTTC. Encoded protein: CASSSGLAGQETQYF. The chain employs TRBV12-1 and TRBJ2-5; the D call in the table, TRBD2, was not verified against the DNA. TRBV12-1 is deemed a pseudogene. This CDR3 region has 15 residues.

This clone showed up just a few times. The gene calls are TRBV27 and TRBJ2-3, with D uncertain. V lost 4 bases and J lost 1, with 12 bases in between. CDR1 is MNHEY, CDR2 SMNVEV, per germline (reference sequence). The CDR3 is made up of 15 amino acids. The CDR3 sequence: CASSSVLTRTDTQYF. The CDR3 bases are TGTGCCAGCAGTTCTGTACTAACCCGCACAGATACGCAGTATTTT.

The genes are TRBV27 and TRBJ2-2; D is possibly TRBD1 (5 bases). The germline V gene has CDR1 MNHEY and CDR2 SMNVEV (reference sequence). The ends were cut back, 2 bases at V and 4 bases at J, with 11 bases in the middle. The length of the CDR3 is 15 residues. Here the CDR3 DNA reads TGTGCCAGCAGTTTAAAGGGGTCGGGCACCGGGGAGCTGTTTTTT. It specifies CASSLKGSGTGELFF.

The V gene is TRBV7-3, the J gene TRBJ2-3; D uncertain. This CDR3 has 13 residues. V was pared by 6 bases and J by 2 bases, with 9 bases between. Germline lookup yields CDR1 SGHTA and CDR2 FQGTGA. The CDR3 loop is CASSRVPTDTQYF. As DNA, the CDR3 is TGTGCCAGCAGTCGGGTGCCCACAGATACGCAGTATTTT. Full variable domain (missing parts from reference TRBV7-3 and TRBJ2-3): GAGVSQTPSNKVTEKGKYVELRCDPISGHTALYWYRQSLGQGPEFLIYFQGTGAADDSGLPNDRFFAVRPEGSVSTLKIQRTERGDSAVYLCASSRVPTDTQYFGPGTRLTVL.

This clone has only one observation. V usage is TRBV3-1 (or the pseudogene TRBV3-2) and J usage is TRBJ1-2; TRBD1 agrees at 8 bases. With 3 bases clipped from V and 3 bases from J, the junction kept 6 bases outside the gene matches. The germline V gene encodes CDR1 LGHDT and CDR2 YNNKEL (reference sequence). This CDR3 has 15 amino acids. CDR3 region: CASSHWAGGDYGYTF. In DNA form, the CDR3 reads TGTGCCAGCAGCCACTGGGCAGGGGGCGACTATGGCTACACCTTC.

The chain combines TRBV15 with TRBJ2-5, with TRBD1 identical over 12 bases. The ends lost 5 bases at V and 3 bases at J; junction bases unmatched: 7. The length of the CDR3 is 16 residues. Looked up from germline, CDR1 is LNHNV and CDR2 is YYDKDF (reference sequence). This CDR3 is CATSALGQGAKETQYF. CDR3 nucleotides: TGTGCCACCAGCGCCCTGGGACAGGGGGCGAAAGAGACCCAGTACTTC.

The J gene is TRBJ2-3, the V gene TRBV18; TRBD1 aligns across 8 bases. V dropped 3 bases and J dropped 8; count of bases not matched to a gene: 10. The CDR3 extends over 15 amino acids. Germline values: CDR1 KGHSH, CDR2 LQKENI. The CDR3 loop reads CASSPIGQGEGTQYF. The DNA of the CDR3 is TGTGCCAGCTCACCGATCGGACAGGGCGAGGGTACGCAGTATTTT.

The chain is built from TRBV5-1 and TRBJ1-2; possibly TRBD1 for D (5 bases). The CDR3 length is 14 residues. Germline V gene lookup returns CDR1 SGHRS and CDR2 YFSETQ. The V end lost 1 base, the J end lost 6 bases, and 13 bases lay between the germline ends. CDR3 sequence reads: CASSLRDGGDGYTF. The CDR3 nucleotides read TGCGCCAGCAGCTTGCGGGACGGGGGAGATGGCTACACCTTC.

Here the CDR3 DNA reads TGTGCCAGCAGCTCACAGAGAGATCAGCCCCAGCATTTT. This encodes CASSSQRDQPQHF. The chain links TRBV7-3 to TRBJ1-5; D is undetermined. Germline CDR1 is SGHTA and CDR2 is FQGTGA. Trimming cost V 4 bases and J 5 bases, with 9 bases left between them. This CDR3 region has 13 residues.

The rearrangement joins TRBV6-5 to TRBJ2-5; 8 positions match TRBD2. Losses at the gene ends were 7 bases for V and 4 bases for J; bases not matched to a gene: 11. CDR1 and CDR2 from the germline V gene are MNHEY and SVGAGI. There are 15 residues in the CDR3. The CDR3 protein is CASTQNAGGRETQYF. The CDR3 coding sequence is TGTGCCAGCACCCAAAACGCGGGGGGCCGAGAGACCCAGTACTTC.

The CDR3 sequence is CASRTERNTEAFF. Here the CDR3 DNA reads TGCGCCAGCAGGACAGAGAGGAACACTGAAGCTTTCTTT. The gene calls are TRBV5-1 and TRBJ1-1, with TRBD1 as a possible D gene (5 bases). This CDR3 is built from 13 residues. Trimming left V 5 bases short and J 1 base short, with 9 bases between. The germline V gene encodes CDR1 SGHRS and CDR2 YFSETQ.

In its sample, this clone was seen once. V and J are TRBV7-7 and TRBJ2-1, with TRBD2 matching over 10 bases. Germline V CDR1 and CDR2: SSHAT, FNYEAQ (reference sequence). The CDR3 is 20 residues long. V was clipped by 3 bases and J by 1 base; unmatched bases: 15. The CDR3 is CASSFFGLADSCRSYNEQFF. CDR3 sequence (DNA): TGTGCCAGCAGCTTCTTTGGACTAGCGGACTCCTGCAGGTCCTACAATGAGCAGTTCTTC.